The rows below give T cell receptor beta chains drawn from one sample of a study of T cell responses to AZD1222 COVID-19 vaccine. Clones were sequenced by immunoSEQ multiplex PCR, and TCRdb holds only the in-frame ones, with some missing. The data contain 45,000 or so clones, 90% of them seen just once; the ten biggest clones take up 37%. Specimen: peripheral blood, collected 28 days after the second AZD1222 dose. Receptors were obtained from an adult who received the AZD1222 COVID-19 vaccine. Both conserved end residues are trimmed from each CDR3. Rows give clone size only sometimes, using once, few, many, or a class for an expanded clone.

ATISRPGQGRPGELF,few,TRBJ2-2,TRBV15
ATSRGQSNQPQH,-,TRBJ1-5,TRBV15
ASSVRQNSNQPQH,-,TRBJ1-5,TRBV7-2
ASSRAHEQY,-,TRBJ2-7,TRBV6-5
ASKLAGASYEQY,-,TRBJ2-7,TRBV19
ASSTGSAYT,-,TRBJ1-2,TRBV12-3/TRBV12-4
ATSSVGLLLAKNIQY,-,TRBJ2-4,TRBV15
ASSYRRVSSDTQY,-,TRBJ2-3,TRBV6-5
ASSYRQVYEQY,few,TRBJ2-7,TRBV6-2/TRBV6-3
ASSRGDRGMDSYNSPLH,-,TRBJ1-6,TRBV4-2
ASSLDGYGYT,-,TRBJ1-2,TRBV11-2
ASTLGQGNTGELF,-,TRBJ2-2,TRBV27
ASSQRRGQASYGYT,-,TRBJ1-2,TRBV14
SVGGPSQGTANYGYT,-,TRBJ1-2,TRBV29-1
ASSLLGREGEKLF,-,TRBJ1-4,TRBV5-4
ASSLSPTLGVGYEQY,-,TRBJ2-7,TRBV27
ASSLAGTVTGTIY,-,TRBJ1-3,TRBV11-2
ASSADRVSSPLH,-,TRBJ1-6,TRBV7-2